The rows below give T cell receptor beta chains drawn from one sample of a study of T cell changes during pregnancy in multiple sclerosis. Sequencing used immunoSEQ multiplex PCR; TCRdb keeps in-frame clones, though not all of them. The table has about 14,000 clones, about 92% seen once. The sequencing used peripheral blood, collected in the second trimester of pregnancy. These receptors were obtained from a female donor in good health, enrolled as a control in a pregnancy study. The conserved cysteine and the conserved F or W are not part of the CDR3 here. D genes are given only for firm matches.

V gene,D gene,CDR3 protein
TRBV7-2,TRBD1,ASSPGQGNTGELF
TRBV5-1,TRBD1,ASSSVGTGRFPTNEKLF
TRBV7-2,NA,ASSSILGGYNEQF
TRBV18,TRBD1,ASSLLDRDYGYT
TRBV7-9,NA,ASALAGAPYEQY
TRBV7-8,NA,ASSHSRGARTGELF
TRBV7-6,NA,ASSLGASPYEQY
TRBV2,NA,ASTTGYRGTEAF
TRBV18,NA,ASSSSSGNTIY
TRBV9,TRBD1,ASSVPPGTDPEAF
TRBV29-1,NA,SVVRGNTGELF
TRBV9,NA,ASSELEGASSGANVLT
TRBV10-3,NA,AISERAGAQPQH
TRBV7-9,TRBD1,ASSLRDRVNTEAF